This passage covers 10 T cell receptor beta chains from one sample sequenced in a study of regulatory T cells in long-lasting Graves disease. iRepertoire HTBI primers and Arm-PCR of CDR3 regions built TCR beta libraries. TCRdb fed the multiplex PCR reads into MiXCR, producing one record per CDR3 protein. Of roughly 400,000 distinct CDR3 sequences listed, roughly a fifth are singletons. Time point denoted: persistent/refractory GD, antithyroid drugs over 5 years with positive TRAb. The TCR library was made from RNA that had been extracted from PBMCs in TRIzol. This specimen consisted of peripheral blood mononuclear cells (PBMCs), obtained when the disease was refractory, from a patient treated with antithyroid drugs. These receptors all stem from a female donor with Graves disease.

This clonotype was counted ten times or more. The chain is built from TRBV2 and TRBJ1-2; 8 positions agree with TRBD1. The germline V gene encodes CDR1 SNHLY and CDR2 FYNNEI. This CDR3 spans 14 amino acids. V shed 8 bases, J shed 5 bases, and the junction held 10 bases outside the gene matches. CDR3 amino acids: CASAGQGIRYGYTF. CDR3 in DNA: TGTGCCAGCGCAGGACAGGGAATTCGGTATGGCTACACCTTC.

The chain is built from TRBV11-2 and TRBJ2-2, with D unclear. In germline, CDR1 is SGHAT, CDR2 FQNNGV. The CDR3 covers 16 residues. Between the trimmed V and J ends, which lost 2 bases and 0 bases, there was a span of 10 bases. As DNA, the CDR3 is TGTGCCAGCAGCTTAATGGAGATAGCGAACACCGGGGAGCTGTTTTTT. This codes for CASSLMEIANTGELFF.

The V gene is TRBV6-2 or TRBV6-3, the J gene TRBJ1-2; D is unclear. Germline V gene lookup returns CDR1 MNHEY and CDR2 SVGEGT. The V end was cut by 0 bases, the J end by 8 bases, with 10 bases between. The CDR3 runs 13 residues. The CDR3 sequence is CASSYSGREGYTF. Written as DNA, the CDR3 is TGTGCCAGCAGTTACTCCGGACGCGAGGGCTACACCTTC.

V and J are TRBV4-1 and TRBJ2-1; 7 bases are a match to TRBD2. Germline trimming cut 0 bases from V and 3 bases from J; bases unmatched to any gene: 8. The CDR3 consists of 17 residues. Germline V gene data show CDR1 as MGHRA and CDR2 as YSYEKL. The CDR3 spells CASSQDPGGRIYNEQFF. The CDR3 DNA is TGCGCCAGCAGCCAAGATCCCGGCGGGAGAATCTACAATGAGCAGTTCTTC.

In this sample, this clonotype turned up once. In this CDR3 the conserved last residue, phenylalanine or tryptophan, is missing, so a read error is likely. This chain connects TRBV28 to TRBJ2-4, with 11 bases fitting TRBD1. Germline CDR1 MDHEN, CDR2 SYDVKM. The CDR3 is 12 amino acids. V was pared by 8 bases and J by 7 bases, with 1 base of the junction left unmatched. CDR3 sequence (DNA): TGTGCCAGCTGGGACAGGGGGAACATTCAGTACCTC. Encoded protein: CASWDRGNIQYL.

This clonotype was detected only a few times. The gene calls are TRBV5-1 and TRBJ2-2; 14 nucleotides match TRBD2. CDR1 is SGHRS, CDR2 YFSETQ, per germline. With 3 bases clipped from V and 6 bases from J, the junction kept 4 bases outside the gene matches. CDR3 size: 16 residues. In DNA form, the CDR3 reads TGCGCCAGCAGCTGGGGGACTAGCGGGAGCCCCGGGGAGCTGTTTTTT. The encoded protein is CASSWGTSGSPGELFF.

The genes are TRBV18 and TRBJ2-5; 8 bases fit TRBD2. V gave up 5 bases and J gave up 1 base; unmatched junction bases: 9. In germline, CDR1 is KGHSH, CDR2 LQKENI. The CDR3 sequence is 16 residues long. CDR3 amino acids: CASSSTPGGLQETQYF. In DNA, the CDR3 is TGTGCCAGCTCATCGACCCCGGGGGGGCTCCAAGAGACCCAGTACTTC. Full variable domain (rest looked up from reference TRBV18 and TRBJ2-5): NAGVMQNPRHLVRRRGQEARLRCSPMKGHSHVYWYRQLPEEGLKFMVYLQKENIIDESGMPKERFSAEFPKEGPSILRIQQVVRGDSAAYFCASSSTPGGLQETQYFGPGTRLLVL.

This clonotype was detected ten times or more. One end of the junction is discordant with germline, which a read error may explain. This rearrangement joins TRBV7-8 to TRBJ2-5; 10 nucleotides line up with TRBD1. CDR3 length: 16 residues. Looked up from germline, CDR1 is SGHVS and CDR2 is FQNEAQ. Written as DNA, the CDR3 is TGTGCCAGCAGCAGTAGACAGGGGGCCGGGGGCGCACCCAGTAACTTC. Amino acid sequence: CASSSRQGAGGAPSNF.

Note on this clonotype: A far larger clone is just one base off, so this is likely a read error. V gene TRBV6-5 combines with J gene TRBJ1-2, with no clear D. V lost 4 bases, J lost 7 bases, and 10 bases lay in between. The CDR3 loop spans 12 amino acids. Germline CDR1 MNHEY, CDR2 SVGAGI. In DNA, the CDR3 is TGTGCCAGCAGTTCCTCGGGCTGTGGCTACACCTTC. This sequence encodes CASSSSGCGYTF.

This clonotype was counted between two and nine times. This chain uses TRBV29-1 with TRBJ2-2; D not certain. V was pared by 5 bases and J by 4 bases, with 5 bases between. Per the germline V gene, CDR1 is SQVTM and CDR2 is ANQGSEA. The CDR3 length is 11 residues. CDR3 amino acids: CSVKITGELFF. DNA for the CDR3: TGCAGCGTTAAGATCACCGGGGAGCTGTTTTTT.